The 2 T cell receptor beta chains below all came from one sample that was sequenced in a study of T cells in Graves' hyperthyroidism and ophthalmopathy (dated by TCRdb to between 2019 and 2020). Libraries were built with multiplex PCR. For sequencing, an Illumina HiSeq 2000 was employed. The TCR beta CDR3 regions were amplified from RNA transcripts. The TCR CDR3 was subjected to a first round of RT-PCR using the HTBI primer set and the Qiagen OneStep RT-PCR kit. Through fastp at Q25 and MiXCR, TCRdb rebuilt clones from the public reads, retaining in-frame beta chains. All rows with the same CDR3 protein become a single entry with the most common DNA and genes. Present in this sample are 350,000 to 400,000 distinct CDR3 sequences, approximately 18% of which were seen just once. The ten largest make up 35% to 45% of the sample. The sequencing input was blood. The receptors derive from a man younger than 35 with Graves' ophthalmopathy.

The chain is built from TRBV19 and TRBJ2-3; D ambiguous. The CDR3 consists of 12 residues. Germline-derived CDR1 and CDR2 are LNHDA and SQIVND (reference sequence). Trimming took 6 bases from V and 4 from J, leaving 8 bases between them. CDR3 protein: CASSGVPDTQYF. In DNA, the CDR3 is TGTGCCAGTAGCGGTGTTCCAGATACGCAGTATTTT.

This clonotype has more than one count but fewer than ten. The CDR3 spells CASSDPGLVGSGANVLTF. Here the CDR3 DNA reads TGTGCCAGCAGCGACCCGGGACTAGTGGGGTCTGGGGCCAACGTCCTGACTTTC. The chain uses TRBV13 and TRBJ2-6, with 8 bases aligning to TRBD2. V shed 5 bases, J shed 1 base, and the junction held 10 bases outside the gene matches. This CDR3 comprises 18 residues. From germline, CDR1 is PRHDT and CDR2 FYEKMQ (reference sequence). Full variable domain (missing parts from reference TRBV13 and TRBJ2-6): AAGVIQSPRHLIKEKRETATLKCYPIPRHDTVYWYQQGPGQDPQFLISFYEKMQSDKGSIPDRFSAQQFSDYHSELNMSSLELGDSALYFCASSDPGLVGSGANVLTFGAGSRLTVL.